This entry is about one T cell receptor beta chain. Its antigen is currently unknown. The ends were cut back, 2 bases at V and 0 bases at J, with 10 bases in the middle. This CDR3 comprises 15 residues. Germline CDR1 and CDR2: KGHSH and LQKENI. It was with unique molecular identifiers that the TCRbeta library was prepared. TCRdb analysed the PCR reads with MiXCR anew, one entry per CDR3 protein. The sample shows 800,000 to 1,000,000 distinct CDR3 sequences, less than 30% of them seen only once. The data originate from a study of T-cell reconstitution after alpha-beta-depleted transplantation in children. Whole-study results and caveats: Expanded clones from the graft, numbering several hundred, reportedly supplied alpha-beta T cells about two months after transplant.

Material: PBMCs, mostly from graft donor cells, obtained 360 days after TCRalphabeta/CD19-depleted stem cell transplant. The TCR sequence derives from a boy under three years old who had a stem cell transplant for SCID, so the T cells may come from the graft donor. The V call is TRBV18, the J call TRBJ1-1, with D possibly being TRBD1 (6 bases). CDR3 in amino acids: CASSPGQFMNTEAFF. DNA for the CDR3: TGTGCCAGCTCACCAGGACAGTTTATGAACACTGAAGCTTTCTTT.